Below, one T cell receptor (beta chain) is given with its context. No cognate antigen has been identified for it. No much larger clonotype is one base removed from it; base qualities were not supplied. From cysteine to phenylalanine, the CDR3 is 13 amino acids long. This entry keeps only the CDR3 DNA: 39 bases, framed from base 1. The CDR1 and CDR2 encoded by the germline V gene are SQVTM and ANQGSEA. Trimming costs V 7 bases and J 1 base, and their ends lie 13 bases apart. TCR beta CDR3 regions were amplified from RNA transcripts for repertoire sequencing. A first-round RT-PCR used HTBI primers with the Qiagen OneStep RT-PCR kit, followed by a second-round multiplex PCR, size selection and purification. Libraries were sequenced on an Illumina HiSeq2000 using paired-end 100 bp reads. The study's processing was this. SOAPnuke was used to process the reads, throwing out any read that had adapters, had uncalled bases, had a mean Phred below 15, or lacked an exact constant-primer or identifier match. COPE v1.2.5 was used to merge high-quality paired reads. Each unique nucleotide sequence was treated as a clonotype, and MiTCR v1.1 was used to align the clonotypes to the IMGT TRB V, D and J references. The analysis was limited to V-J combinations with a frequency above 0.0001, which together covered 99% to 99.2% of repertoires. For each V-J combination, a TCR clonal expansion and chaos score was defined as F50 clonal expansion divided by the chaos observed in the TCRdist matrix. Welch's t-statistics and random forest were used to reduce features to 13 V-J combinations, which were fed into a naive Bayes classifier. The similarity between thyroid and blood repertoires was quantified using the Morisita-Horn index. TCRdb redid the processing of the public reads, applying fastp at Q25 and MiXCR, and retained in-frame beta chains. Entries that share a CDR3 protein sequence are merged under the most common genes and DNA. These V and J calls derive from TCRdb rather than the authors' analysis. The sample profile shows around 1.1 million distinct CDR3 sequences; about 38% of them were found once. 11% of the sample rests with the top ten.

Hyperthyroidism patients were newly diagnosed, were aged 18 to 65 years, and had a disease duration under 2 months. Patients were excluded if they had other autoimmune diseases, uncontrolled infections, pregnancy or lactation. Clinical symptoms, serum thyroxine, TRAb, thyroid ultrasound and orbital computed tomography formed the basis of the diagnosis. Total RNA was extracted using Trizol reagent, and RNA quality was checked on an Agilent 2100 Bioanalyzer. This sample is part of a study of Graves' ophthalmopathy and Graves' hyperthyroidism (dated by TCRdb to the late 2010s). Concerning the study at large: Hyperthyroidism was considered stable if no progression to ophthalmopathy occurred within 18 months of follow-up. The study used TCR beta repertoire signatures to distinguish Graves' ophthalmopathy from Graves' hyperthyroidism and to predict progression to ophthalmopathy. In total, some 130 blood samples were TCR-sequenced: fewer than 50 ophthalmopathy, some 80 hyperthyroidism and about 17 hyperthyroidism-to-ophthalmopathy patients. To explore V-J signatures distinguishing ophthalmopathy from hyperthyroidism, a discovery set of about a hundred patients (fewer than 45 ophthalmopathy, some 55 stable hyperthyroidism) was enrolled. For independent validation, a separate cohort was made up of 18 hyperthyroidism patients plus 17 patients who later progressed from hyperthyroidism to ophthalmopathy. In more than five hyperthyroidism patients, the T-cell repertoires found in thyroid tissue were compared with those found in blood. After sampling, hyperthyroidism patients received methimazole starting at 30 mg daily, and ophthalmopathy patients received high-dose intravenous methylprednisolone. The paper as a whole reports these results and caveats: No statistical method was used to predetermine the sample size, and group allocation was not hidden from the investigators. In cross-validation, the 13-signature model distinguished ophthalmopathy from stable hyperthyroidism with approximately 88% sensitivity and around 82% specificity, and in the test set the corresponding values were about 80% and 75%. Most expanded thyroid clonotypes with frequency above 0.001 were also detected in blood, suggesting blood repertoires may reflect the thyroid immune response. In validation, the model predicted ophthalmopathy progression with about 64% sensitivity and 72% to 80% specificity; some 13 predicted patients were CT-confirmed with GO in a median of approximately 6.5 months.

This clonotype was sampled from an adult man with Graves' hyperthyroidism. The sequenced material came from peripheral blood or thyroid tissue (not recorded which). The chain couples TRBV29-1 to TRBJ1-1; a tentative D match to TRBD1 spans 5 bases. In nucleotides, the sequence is TGCAGCGGTGCCCAGGGAGGGAACACTGAAGCTTTCTTT. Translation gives CSGAQGGNTEAFF.